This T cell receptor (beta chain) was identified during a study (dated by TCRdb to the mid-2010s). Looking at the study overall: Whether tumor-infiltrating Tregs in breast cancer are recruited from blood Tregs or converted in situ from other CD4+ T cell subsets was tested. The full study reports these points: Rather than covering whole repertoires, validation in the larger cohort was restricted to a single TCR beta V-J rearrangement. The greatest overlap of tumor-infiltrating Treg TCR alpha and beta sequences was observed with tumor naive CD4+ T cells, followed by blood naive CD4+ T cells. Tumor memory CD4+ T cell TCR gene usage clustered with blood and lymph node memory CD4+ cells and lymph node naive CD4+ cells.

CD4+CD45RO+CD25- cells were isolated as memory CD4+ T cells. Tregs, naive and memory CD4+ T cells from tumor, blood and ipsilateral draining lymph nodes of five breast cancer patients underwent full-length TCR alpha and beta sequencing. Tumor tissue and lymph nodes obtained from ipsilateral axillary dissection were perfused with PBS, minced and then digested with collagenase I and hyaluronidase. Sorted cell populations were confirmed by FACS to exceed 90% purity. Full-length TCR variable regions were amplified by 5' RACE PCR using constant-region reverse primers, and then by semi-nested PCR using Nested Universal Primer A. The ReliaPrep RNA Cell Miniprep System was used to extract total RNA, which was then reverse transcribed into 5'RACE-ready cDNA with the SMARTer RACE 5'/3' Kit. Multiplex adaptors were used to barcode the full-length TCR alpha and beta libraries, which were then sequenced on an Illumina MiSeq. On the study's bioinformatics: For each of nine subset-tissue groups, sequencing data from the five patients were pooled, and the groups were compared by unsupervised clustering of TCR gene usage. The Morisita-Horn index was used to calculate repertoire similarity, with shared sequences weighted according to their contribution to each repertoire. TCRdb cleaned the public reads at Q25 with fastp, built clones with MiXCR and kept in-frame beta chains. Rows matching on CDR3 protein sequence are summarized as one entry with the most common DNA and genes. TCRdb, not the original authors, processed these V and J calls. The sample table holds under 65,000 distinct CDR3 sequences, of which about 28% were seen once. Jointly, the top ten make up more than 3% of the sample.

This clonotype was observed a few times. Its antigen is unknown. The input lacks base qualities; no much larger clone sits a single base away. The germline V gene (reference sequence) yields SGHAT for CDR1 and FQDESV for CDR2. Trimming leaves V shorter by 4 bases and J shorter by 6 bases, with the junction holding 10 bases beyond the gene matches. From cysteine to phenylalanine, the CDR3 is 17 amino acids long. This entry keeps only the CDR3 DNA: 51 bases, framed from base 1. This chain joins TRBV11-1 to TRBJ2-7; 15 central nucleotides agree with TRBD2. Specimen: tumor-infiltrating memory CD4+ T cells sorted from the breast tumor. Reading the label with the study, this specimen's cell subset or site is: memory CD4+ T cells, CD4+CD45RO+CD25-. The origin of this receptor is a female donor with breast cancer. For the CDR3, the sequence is CASSSPLGLAGGGEQYF. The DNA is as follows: TGTGCCAGCAGCTCGCCGTTGGGACTAGCGGGAGGAGGCGAGCAGTACTTC.